This T cell receptor (beta chain) came from a study of OX40 agonist ivuxolimab in advanced cancers. As for the study in general: Patients in the trial were receiving intravenous ivuxolimab every 2 weeks, at doses of 0.01 to 10 mg/kg. Whole-study results and caveats: Low levels of normalized T-cell clonal expansion also appeared in some nonresponders. Mean expanded clone counts were higher in CD8+ than CD4+ T cells.

Profiled with immunoSEQ multiplex PCR; TCRdb holds only in-frame clones, not every one. Of approximately 90,000 clones listed, more than 85% are singletons. A word on this clone: Its antigen is still unknown.

This specimen consisted of CD4+ or CD8+ T cells sorted from blood, obtained in a trial of the OX40 agonist ivuxolimab. This TCR came from an adult with an advanced solid tumor such as melanoma, head and neck, liver or kidney cancer.

The CDR3, as DNA: TGTGCCAGCAGTCGACTAGCGGGGATCACAGATACGCAGTATTTT. As protein: CASSRLAGITDTQYF. This chain joins TRBV2 and TRBJ2-3; 11 positions agree with TRBD2. Germline CDR1 is SNHLY and CDR2 is FYNNEI. CDR3 length equals 15 residues. V was pared by 5 bases and J by 2 bases, with 3 bases of the junction left unmatched.